What follows are 32 T cell receptor beta chains derived from one specimen sequenced in a study of OX40 agonist ivuxolimab in advanced cancers. TCRdb keeps only in-frame clones here, not all; method: immunoSEQ multiplex PCR. The table lists some 39,000 clones, around 87% of them singletons, with 3% to 4% in the top ten. The sample consisted of CD4+ or CD8+ T cells sorted from blood, taken in a trial of the OX40 agonist ivuxolimab. The source is an adult with an advanced solid tumor such as melanoma, head and neck, liver or kidney cancer.

The chain links TRBV30 to TRBJ2-5; perhaps D is TRBD1 or TRBD2 (6 bases each). Trimming removed 0 bases at V and 9 bases at J, with 20 bases between. CDR1 is GTSNPN and CDR2 is SVGIG in the germline V gene (reference sequence). The CDR3 is 15 residues long. The DNA for the CDR3 is TGTGCCTGGAGTGTAACCTTCGGGGGCGGAGCGGCCCAGTACTTC. It is translated as CAWSVTFGGGAAQYF.

This sequence joins TRBV11-3 and TRBJ2-3; the D gene is possibly TRBD2 (5 bases). The V end lost 5 bases, the J end lost 1 base, and 22 bases lay between the germline ends. The length of the CDR3 is 18 residues. From germline, CDR1 is SGHNT and CDR2 YENEEA. Here the CDR3 DNA reads TGTGCCAGCAGCCGTTTTCGAGGGCGGTCGCTGGGCACAGATACGCAGTATTTT. It is translated as CASSRFRGRSLGTDTQYF.

A single count supports this clone. The rearrangement joins TRBV28 to TRBJ2-5, with 11 bases that match TRBD2. The length of the CDR3 is 15 residues. Unmatched junction bases numbered 15, after V lost 7 bases and J lost 11 bases. The germline V gene encodes CDR1 MDHEN and CDR2 SYDVKM. The CDR3 sequence is CASIRGTSGSLGQYF. CDR3 coding DNA: TGTGCCAGCATCCGGGGGACTAGCGGCTCCCTAGGGCAGTACTTC.

The CDR3 DNA reads TGTGCCAGCAGCTCCAGGGGTGGACAGGGAGCCCCCTACGAGCAGTACTTC. Its protein product is CASSSRGGQGAPYEQYF. The V gene is TRBV7-9, the J gene TRBJ2-7, with 8 bases aligning to TRBD1. V lost 4 bases to trimming and J lost 2 bases; unmatched junction nucleotides: 13. CDR1 SEHNR and CDR2 FQNEAQ come from the germline V gene (reference sequence). The CDR3 has 17 residues.

The chain is built from TRBV18 and TRBJ2-1; a weak D match, TRBD1 (5 bases). This CDR3 region has 12 residues. CDR1 KGHSH and CDR2 LQKENI come from the germline V gene. V was clipped by 6 bases and J by 7 bases, with 10 bases between them. CDR3 protein: CASSDMGNEQFF. DNA of the CDR3: TGTGCCAGCTCGGACATGGGGAATGAGCAGTTCTTC.

The CDR3 DNA reads TGTGCCAGCAGCACGGGGGGGGGCAATCAGCCCCAGCATTTT. It translates to CASSTGGGNQPQHF. The chain has TRBV5-4 and TRBJ1-5; D might be TRBD1 (5 bases). V was clipped by 4 bases and J by 2 bases, with 10 bases between them. The CDR3 is 14 amino acids. Per the germline V gene, CDR1 is SGHNT and CDR2 is YYREEE (reference sequence).

The J gene is TRBJ1-4, the V gene TRBV18, with D unclear. Germline V gives CDR1 KGHSH, CDR2 LQKENI. The CDR3 is 15 residues long. Trimming left V 3 bases short and J 0 bases short, with 8 bases between. The CDR3 is CASSPPTSTNEKLFF. The DNA for the CDR3 is TGTGCCAGCTCACCCCCCACCTCAACTAATGAAAAACTGTTTTTT.

The chain recombines TRBV2 with TRBJ1-2, with D uncertain. This CDR3 region has 12 residues. The V gene lost 5 bases and the J gene lost 8 bases, with 12 bases spanning the gap. CDR1 and CDR2 from the germline V gene are SNHLY and FYNNEI. CDR3 in DNA: TGTGCCAGCAGTCTCCACCGGAGGGGCTACACCTTC. It yields the protein CASSLHRRGYTF. Supplemented by reference TRBV2 and TRBJ1-2, the full variable domain reads EPEVTQTPSHQVTQMGQEVILRCVPISNHLYFYWYRQILGQKVEFLVSFYNNEISEKSEIFDDQFSVERPDGSNFTLKIRSTKLEDSAMYFCASSLHRRGYTFGSGTRLTVV.

V usage is TRBV28 and J usage is TRBJ2-7; the D is unclear. The CDR3 runs 14 residues. Trimming took off 7 bases at V and 0 bases at J, with 13 bases between the two ends. Germline V gives CDR1 MDHEN, CDR2 SYDVKM. Here the CDR3 reads CASTAERYSYEQYF. CDR3 sequence (DNA): TGTGCCAGCACTGCGGAACGGTACTCCTACGAGCAGTACTTC.

This chain joins TRBV28 and TRBJ2-7, with 10 bases lining up with TRBD2. The V and J ends lost 2 bases and 4 bases, in that order; junction bases with no gene match: 5. Looked up from germline, CDR1 is MDHEN and CDR2 is SYDVKM. The CDR3 sequence is 15 residues long. The CDR3 loop reads CASSLASGRAYEQYF. CDR3 DNA sequence: TGTGCCAGCAGTTTAGCTAGCGGGAGAGCTTACGAGCAGTACTTC.

J is TRBJ1-4 and V is TRBV11-2; D unclear. CDR3 length: 14 amino acids. V gave up 2 bases and J gave up 6 bases, with 10 bases separating them. The germline CDR1 and CDR2 sequences are SGHAT and FQNNGV. The CDR3 spells CASSLSEADEKLFF. In DNA, the CDR3 is TGTGCCAGCAGCTTAAGTGAGGCGGATGAAAAACTGTTTTTT. The full variable domain, in which reference TRBV11-2 and TRBJ1-4 provide the parts outside the CDR3, is EAGVAQSPRYKIIEKRQSVAFWCNPISGHATLYWYQQILGQGPKLLIQFQNNGVVDDSQLPKDRFSAERLKGVDSTLKIQPAKLEDSAVYLCASSLSEADEKLFFGSGTQLSVL.

A note on this clone: One end of the junction fails to match germline, which may point to a read error. The chain combines TRBV27 with TRBJ1-1; TRBD1 matches at 8 bases. Germline V CDR1 and CDR2: MNHEY, SMNVEV (reference sequence). This CDR3 contains 13 residues. CDR3 loop: CASTNRGNPEAFF. CDR3 DNA sequence: TGTGCCAGCACTAACAGGGGGAACCCTGAAGCTTTCTTT.

The chain is built from TRBV9 and TRBJ2-7, with 7 bases lining up with TRBD2. Per the germline V gene, CDR1 is SGDLS and CDR2 is YYNGEE. The CDR3 sequence is 15 residues long. The V gene end was trimmed by 0 bases and the J gene end by 3 bases; junction bases not matched to a gene: 6. The CDR3: CASSVEGSGFYEQYF. As DNA, the CDR3 is TGTGCCAGCAGCGTAGAGGGTAGCGGGTTCTACGAGCAGTACTTC. Drawing the rest from reference TRBV9 and TRBJ2-7, the complete variable domain is DSGVTQTPKHLITATGQRVTLRCSPRSGDLSVYWYQQSLDQGLQFLIQYYNGEERAKGNILERFSAQQFPDLHSELNLSSLELGDSALYFCASSVEGSGFYEQYFGPGTRLTVT.

The gene calls are TRBV7-3 and TRBJ2-1, with TRBD2 identical over 9 bases. The CDR3 loop spans 15 amino acids. Germline loops: CDR1 SGHTA, CDR2 FQGTGA. V dropped 5 bases and J dropped 4; count of bases not matched to a gene: 6. CDR3 sequence: CASSRGLAGYNEQFF. The CDR3 DNA reads as TGTGCCAGCAGCCGGGGACTAGCCGGATACAATGAGCAGTTCTTC.

The chain carries TRBV10-3 and TRBJ1-2; D gene ambiguous. The CDR3 sequence is 13 residues long. The germline V gene encodes CDR1 ENHRY and CDR2 SYGVKD. The V gene lost 2 bases and the J gene lost 6 bases, with 10 bases spanning the gap. This CDR3 reads CAISEKAVDGYTF. The DNA of the CDR3 is TGTGCCATCAGTGAGAAGGCGGTGGATGGCTACACCTTC.

The rearrangement joins TRBV5-8 to TRBJ2-7; 7 bases align to TRBD1. V was clipped by 4 bases and J by 3 bases; unmatched bases: 4. Germline V lookup: CDR1 SGHTS, CDR2 YDEGEE. The CDR3 length is 13 residues. The CDR3 region is CASSLGQDYEQYF. CDR3 nucleotides: TGTGCCAGCAGCCTCGGACAGGACTACGAGCAGTACTTC.

The genes are TRBV30 and TRBJ2-1; D perhaps matches TRBD1 (6 bases). This CDR3 spans 13 amino acids. V gave up 3 bases and J gave up 4 bases, with 10 bases separating them. The germline V gene encodes CDR1 GTSNPN and CDR2 SVGIG (reference sequence). CDR3 in amino acids: CAWSATGYNEQFF. The CDR3 coding sequence is TGTGCCTGGAGCGCGACAGGTTACAATGAGCAGTTCTTC.

The rearrangement joins TRBV11-2 to TRBJ1-2, with 7 bases lining up with TRBD1. Germline CDR1 SGHAT, CDR2 FQNNGV. V dropped 5 bases and J dropped 8; count of bases not matched to a gene: 5. The CDR3 has 12 residues. CDR3 nucleotides: TGTGCCAGCAGCCGACAGGGTGGCGGCTACACCTTC. This translates into CASSRQGGGYTF. The full variable domain, completed using reference TRBV11-2 and TRBJ1-2, is EAGVAQSPRYKIIEKRQSVAFWCNPISGHATLYWYQQILGQGPKLLIQFQNNGVVDDSQLPKDRFSAERLKGVDSTLKIQPAKLEDSAVYLCASSRQGGGYTFGSGTRLTVV.

The chain recombines TRBV6-1 with TRBJ1-3; D unclear. This CDR3 is built from 13 residues. Trimming removed 7 bases from V and 8 bases from J, with 15 bases in between. Germline loops: CDR1 MNHNS, CDR2 SASEGT. CDR3 region: CASKKWEEYTIYF. CDR3 coding DNA: TGTGCCAGCAAGAAATGGGAGGAGTACACCATATATTTT.

The V call is TRBV4-1, the J call TRBJ2-7, with D uncertain. V shed 0 bases and J shed 9 bases, with 15 bases lying between them. The germline gives CDR1 MGHRA, CDR2 YSYEKL. The CDR3 contains 14 residues. CDR3 residues: CASSQDIGLPGQYF. The DNA of the CDR3 is TGCGCCAGCAGCCAAGATATTGGCCTCCCAGGGCAGTACTTC.

The chain is built from TRBV27 and TRBJ2-3; TRBD2 agrees at 7 bases. Looked up from germline, CDR1 is MNHEY and CDR2 is SMNVEV (reference sequence). The CDR3 has 14 amino acids. Trimming at V came to 6 bases and at J to 4 bases, leaving 7 bases not matched to a gene. This chain's CDR3 is CASRRGYIADTQYF. The CDR3 bases are TGTGCCAGCAGGCGGGGGTATATCGCAGATACGCAGTATTTT.

V and J are TRBV28 and TRBJ1-2, with TRBD1 matching 7 bases. The CDR3 runs to 13 residues. Germline V gene lookup returns CDR1 MDHEN and CDR2 SYDVKM. After removal of 5 bases from V and 3 bases from J, the junction contained 3 bases not matched to a gene. CDR3 coding DNA: TGTGCCAGCAGTACGGGACAGTACTATGGCTACACCTTC. This sequence encodes CASSTGQYYGYTF.

J is TRBJ1-2 and V is TRBV18; 8 bases align to TRBD1. Germline CDR1 reads KGHSH; CDR2 reads LQKENI. The CDR3 has 15 residues. With V trimmed by 3 bases and J by 3 bases, 6 bases remained unmatched. Here the CDR3 reads CASSPADRADYGYTF. The DNA of the CDR3 is TGTGCCAGCTCACCCGCGGACAGGGCGGACTATGGCTACACCTTC.

Only one count was recorded for this clone. This chain links TRBV11-3 with TRBJ1-1, with TRBD1 as a possible D gene (5 bases). The length of the CDR3 is 15 residues. The ends were cut back, 5 bases at V and 0 bases at J, with 13 bases in the middle. Germline CDR1 and CDR2: SGHNT and YENEEA. The CDR3 region is CASSPPGRMNTEAFF. CDR3 sequence (DNA): TGTGCCAGCAGCCCCCCGGGACGGATGAACACTGAAGCTTTCTTT.

This chain uses TRBV28 with TRBJ1-2; D not certain. The germline gives CDR1 MDHEN, CDR2 SYDVKM. Deletions cut 7 bases from V and 3 bases from J, with 12 bases between. This CDR3 comprises 13 residues. CDR3 sequence (DNA): TGTGCCAGCACAACCGCAGGTTACTATGGCTACACCTTC. This translates into CASTTAGYYGYTF.

This clone occurred a few times. This chain uses TRBV5-1 with TRBJ2-2; D not certain. The CDR3 contains 13 residues. Trimming stripped 4 bases from V and 2 bases from J, with 6 bases between. Looked up from germline, CDR1 is SGHRS and CDR2 is YFSETQ. CDR3 sequence reads: CASSAGNTGELFF. CDR3 DNA sequence: TGCGCCAGCAGCGCAGGTAACACCGGGGAGCTGTTTTTT.

The rearrangement joins TRBV12-5 to TRBJ1-5, with D perhaps TRBD1 (6 bases). The CDR3 loop spans 14 amino acids. Trimming took off 6 bases at V and 6 bases at J, with 15 bases between the two ends. The germline V gene encodes CDR1 LGHNT and CDR2 FRNRAP. CDR3 amino acids: CASGERGGPQPQHF. CDR3 bases: TGTGCTAGTGGCGAGAGGGGGGGGCCTCAGCCCCAGCATTTT.

The J gene is TRBJ2-3, the V gene TRBV7-9; 11 bases are a match to TRBD2. The CDR3 covers 17 residues. The V gene end was trimmed by 5 bases and the J gene end by 1 base; junction bases not matched to a gene: 8. Germline-derived CDR1 and CDR2 are SEHNR and FQNEAQ (reference sequence). The CDR3 nucleotides are TGTGCCAGCAGCGAGGTCACTAGCGGGAGTCGCACAGATACGCAGTATTTT. This translates into CASSEVTSGSRTDTQYF.

This chain uses TRBV7-2 with TRBJ2-7; 9 bases line up with TRBD2. The CDR3 contains 15 residues. V lost 3 bases and J lost 2; bases outside the gene matches: 5. The germline V gene encodes CDR1 SGHTA and CDR2 FQGNSA. CDR3 DNA sequence: TGTGCCAGCAGCTTGGCTAGCGGGACTCCCTACGAGCAGTACTTC. Residues: CASSLASGTPYEQYF.

The V gene is TRBV27, the J gene TRBJ2-1, with D unresolved. Trimming removed 3 bases at V and 3 bases at J, with 6 bases between. Germline loops: CDR1 MNHEY, CDR2 SMNVEV (reference sequence). The CDR3 consists of 13 residues. The CDR3 spells CASSFLLYNEQFF. CDR3 sequence (DNA): TGTGCCAGCAGTTTTTTGCTCTACAATGAGCAGTTCTTC.

V gene TRBV19 combines with J gene TRBJ2-5, with D possibly matching TRBD2 (6 bases). With the DNA end fitting TRBJ2-7 better, the J assignment may be wrong. The CDR3 loop spans 13 amino acids. The V gene's germline CDR1 is LNHDA and CDR2 SQIVND (reference sequence). The CDR3 DNA reads TGTGCCAGTAGTATAGCGGAGGGCTACGAGCAGTACTTC. Protein product: CASSIAEGYEQYF.

The CDR3 protein is CASSQVSSGRIYEQYF. The CDR3 DNA is TGTGCCAGCAGCCAAGTGTCTAGCGGGAGAATCTACGAGCAGTACTTC. The genes are TRBV4-2 and TRBJ2-7, with 10 bases aligning to TRBD2. The CDR3 consists of 16 residues. Trimming cost V 1 base and J 3 bases; bases outside gene matches: 6. Per the germline V gene, CDR1 is LGHNA and CDR2 is YNFKEQ.